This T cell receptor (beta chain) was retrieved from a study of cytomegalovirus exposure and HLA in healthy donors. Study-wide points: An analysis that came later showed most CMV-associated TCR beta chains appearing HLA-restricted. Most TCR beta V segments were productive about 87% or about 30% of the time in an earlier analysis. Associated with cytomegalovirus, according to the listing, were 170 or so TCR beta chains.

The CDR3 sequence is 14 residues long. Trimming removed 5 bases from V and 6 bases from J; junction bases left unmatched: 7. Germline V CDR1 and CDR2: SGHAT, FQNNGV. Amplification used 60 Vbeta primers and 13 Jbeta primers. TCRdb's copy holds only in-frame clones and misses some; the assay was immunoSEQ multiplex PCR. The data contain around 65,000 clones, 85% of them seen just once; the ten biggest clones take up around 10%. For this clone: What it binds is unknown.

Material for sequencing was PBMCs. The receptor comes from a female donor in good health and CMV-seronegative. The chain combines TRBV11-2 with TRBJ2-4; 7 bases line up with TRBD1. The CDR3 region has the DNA TGTGCCAGCAGCCTAAGCCGGGACAGAAACATTCAGTACTTC. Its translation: CASSLSRDRNIQYF.